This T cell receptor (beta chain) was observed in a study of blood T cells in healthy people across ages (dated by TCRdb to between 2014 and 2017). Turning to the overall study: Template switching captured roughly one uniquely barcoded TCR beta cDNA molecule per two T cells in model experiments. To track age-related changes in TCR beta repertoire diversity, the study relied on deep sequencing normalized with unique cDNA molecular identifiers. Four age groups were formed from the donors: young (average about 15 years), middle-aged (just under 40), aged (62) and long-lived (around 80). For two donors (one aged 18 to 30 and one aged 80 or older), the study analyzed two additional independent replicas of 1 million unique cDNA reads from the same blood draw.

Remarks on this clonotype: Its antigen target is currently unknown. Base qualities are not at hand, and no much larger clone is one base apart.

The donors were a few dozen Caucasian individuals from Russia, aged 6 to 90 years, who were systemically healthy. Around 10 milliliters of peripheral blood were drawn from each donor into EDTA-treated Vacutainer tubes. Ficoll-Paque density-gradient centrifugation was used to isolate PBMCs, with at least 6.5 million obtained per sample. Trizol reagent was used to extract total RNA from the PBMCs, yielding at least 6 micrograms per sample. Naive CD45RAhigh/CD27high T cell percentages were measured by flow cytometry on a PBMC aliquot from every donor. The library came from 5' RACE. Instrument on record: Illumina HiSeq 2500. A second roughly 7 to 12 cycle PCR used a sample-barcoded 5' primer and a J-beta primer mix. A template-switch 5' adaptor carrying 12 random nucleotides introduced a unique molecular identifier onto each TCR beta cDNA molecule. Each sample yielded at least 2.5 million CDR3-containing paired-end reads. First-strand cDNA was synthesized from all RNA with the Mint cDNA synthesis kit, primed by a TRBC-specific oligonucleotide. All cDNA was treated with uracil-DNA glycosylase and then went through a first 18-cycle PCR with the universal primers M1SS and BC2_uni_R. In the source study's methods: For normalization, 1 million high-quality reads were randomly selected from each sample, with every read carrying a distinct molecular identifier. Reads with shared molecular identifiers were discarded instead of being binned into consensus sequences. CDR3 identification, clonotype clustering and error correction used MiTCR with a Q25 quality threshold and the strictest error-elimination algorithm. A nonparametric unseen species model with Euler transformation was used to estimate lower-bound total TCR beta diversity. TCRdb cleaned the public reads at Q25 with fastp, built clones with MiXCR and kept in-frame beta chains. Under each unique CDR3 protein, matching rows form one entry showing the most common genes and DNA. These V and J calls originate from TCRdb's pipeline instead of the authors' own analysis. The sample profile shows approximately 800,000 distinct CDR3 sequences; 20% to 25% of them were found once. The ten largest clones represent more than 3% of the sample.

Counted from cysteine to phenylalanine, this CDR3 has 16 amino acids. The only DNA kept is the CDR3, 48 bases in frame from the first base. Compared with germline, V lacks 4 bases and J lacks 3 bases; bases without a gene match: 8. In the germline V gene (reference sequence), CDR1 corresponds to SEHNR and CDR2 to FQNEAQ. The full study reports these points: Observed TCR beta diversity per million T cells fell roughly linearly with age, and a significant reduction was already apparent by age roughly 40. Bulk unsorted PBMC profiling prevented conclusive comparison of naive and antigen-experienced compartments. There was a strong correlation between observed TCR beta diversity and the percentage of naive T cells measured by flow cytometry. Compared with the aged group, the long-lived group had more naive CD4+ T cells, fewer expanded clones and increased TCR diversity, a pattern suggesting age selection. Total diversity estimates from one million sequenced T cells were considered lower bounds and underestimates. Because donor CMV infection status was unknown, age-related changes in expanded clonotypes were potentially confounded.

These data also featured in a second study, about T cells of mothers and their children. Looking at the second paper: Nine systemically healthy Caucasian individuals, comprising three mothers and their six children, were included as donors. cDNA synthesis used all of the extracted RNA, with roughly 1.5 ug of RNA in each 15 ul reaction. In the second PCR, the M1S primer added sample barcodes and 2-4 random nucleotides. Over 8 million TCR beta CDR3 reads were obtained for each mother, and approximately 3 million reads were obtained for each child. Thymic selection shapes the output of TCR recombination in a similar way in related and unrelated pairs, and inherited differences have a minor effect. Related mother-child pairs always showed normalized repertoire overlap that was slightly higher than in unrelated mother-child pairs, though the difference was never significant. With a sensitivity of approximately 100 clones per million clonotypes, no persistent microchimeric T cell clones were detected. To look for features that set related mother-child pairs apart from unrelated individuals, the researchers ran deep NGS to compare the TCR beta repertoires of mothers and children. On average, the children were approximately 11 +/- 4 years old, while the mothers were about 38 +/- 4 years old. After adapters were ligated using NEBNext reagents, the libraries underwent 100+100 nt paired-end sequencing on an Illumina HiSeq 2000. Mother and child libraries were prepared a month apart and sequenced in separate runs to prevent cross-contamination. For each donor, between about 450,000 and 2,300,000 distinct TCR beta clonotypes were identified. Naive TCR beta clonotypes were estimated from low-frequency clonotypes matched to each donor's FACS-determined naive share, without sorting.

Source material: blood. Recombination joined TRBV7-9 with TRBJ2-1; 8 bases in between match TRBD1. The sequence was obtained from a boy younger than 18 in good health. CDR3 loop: CASSSRGQAIYNEQFF. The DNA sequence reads TGTGCCAGCAGCTCAAGGGGACAGGCGATCTACAATGAGCAGTTCTTC. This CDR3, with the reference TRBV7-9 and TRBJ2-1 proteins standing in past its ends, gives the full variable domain DTGVSQNPRHKITKRGQNVTFRCDPISEHNRLYWYRQTLGQGPEFLTYFQNEAQLEKSRLLSDRFSAERPKGSFSTLEIQRTEQGDSAMYLCASSSRGQAIYNEQFFGPGTRLTVL.